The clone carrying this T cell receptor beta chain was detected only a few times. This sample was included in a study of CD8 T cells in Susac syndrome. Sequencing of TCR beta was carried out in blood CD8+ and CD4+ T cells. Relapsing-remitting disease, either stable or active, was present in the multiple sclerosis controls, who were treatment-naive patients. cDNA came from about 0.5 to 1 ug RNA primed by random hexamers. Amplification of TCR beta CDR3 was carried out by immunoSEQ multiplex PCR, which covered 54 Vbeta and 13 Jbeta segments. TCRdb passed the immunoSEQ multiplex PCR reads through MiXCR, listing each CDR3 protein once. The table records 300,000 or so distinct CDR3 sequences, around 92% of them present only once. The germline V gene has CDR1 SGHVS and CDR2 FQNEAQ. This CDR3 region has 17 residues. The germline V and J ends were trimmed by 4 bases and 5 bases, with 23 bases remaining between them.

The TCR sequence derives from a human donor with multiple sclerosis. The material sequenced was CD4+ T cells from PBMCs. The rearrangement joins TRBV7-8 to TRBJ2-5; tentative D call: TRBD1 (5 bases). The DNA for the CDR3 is TGTGCCAGCAGCTACTCCAGGGTTCTGGTCCTGGGGGAGACCCAGTACTTC. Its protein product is CASSYSRVLVLGETQYF.